The present T cell receptor beta chain was sequenced within a study of blood T cells in healthy people across ages. This clonotype was seen ten or more times. With a J-beta primer mix and a sample-barcoded 5' primer, a second PCR ran about 7 to 12 cycles. Each CDR3 protein gets one entry after TCRdb re-called the 5' RACE reads with MiXCR. The sample has under 1,000,000 distinct CDR3 sequences; 35% to 40% are singletons. The sequence derives from a man between 18 and 29 years old in good health. The specimen sequenced was blood.

CDR3 sequence (DNA): TGCAGTGCCCCACCGAGGGGCAGGGGAAAGAATACGCAGTATTTT. Translated: CSAPPRGRGKNTQYF. The chain recombines TRBV20-1 with TRBJ2-3, with D possibly being TRBD1 (6 bases). The CDR3 is 15 amino acids. CDR1 and CDR2 from the germline V gene are DFQATT and SNEGSKA (reference sequence). V shed 6 bases and J shed 7 bases, with 23 bases lying between them.